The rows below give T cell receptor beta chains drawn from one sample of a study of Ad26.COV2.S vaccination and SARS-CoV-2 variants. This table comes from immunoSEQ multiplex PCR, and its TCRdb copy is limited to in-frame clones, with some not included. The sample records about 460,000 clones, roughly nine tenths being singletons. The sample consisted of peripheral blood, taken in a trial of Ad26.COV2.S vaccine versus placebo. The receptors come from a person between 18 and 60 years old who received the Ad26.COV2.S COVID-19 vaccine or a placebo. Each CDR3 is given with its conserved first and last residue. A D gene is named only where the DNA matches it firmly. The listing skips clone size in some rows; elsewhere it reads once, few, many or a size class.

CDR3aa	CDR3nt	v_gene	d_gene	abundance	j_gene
CASCDHRIGETQYF	TGTGCCAGCTGCGATCACAGGATTGGGGAGACCCAGTACTTC	TRBV11-2	NA	NA	TRBJ2-5
CAWSARLAGIEQYF	TGTGCCTGGAGTGCCCGACTAGCGGGAATCGAGCAGTACTTC	TRBV30	TRBD2	NA	TRBJ2-7
CAWRAQANTEAFF	TGTGCCTGGCGGGCCCAGGCGAACACTGAAGCTTTCTTT	TRBV30	NA	NA	TRBJ1-1
CASSLVGTSGDTQYF	TGTGCCAGCAGCTTAGTGGGGACTAGCGGAGATACGCAGTATTTT	TRBV11-2	TRBD2	NA	TRBJ2-3
CASSLSADSYEQYF	TGTGCCAGCAGCTTATCAGCAGATTCCTACGAGCAGTACTTC	TRBV11-2	NA	NA	TRBJ2-7
CASSLSATVTEAFF	TGCGCCAGCAGCTTGTCGGCCACCGTTACTGAAGCTTTCTTT	TRBV5-1	NA	NA	TRBJ1-1
CASSDSQGATDTQYF	TGTGCCAGCAGTGACTCACAGGGGGCCACAGATACGCAGTATTTT	TRBV6-4	TRBD1	few	TRBJ2-3
CASSPRTGNAEGYTF	TGCGCCAGCAGCCCCAGGACAGGGAACGCTGAGGGCTACACCTTC	TRBV5-1	TRBD1	once	TRBJ1-2
CASSQTQGNTEAFF	TGTGCCAGCAGTCAGACTCAGGGGAACACTGAAGCTTTCTTT	TRBV6-5	NA	NA	TRBJ1-1
CASSLTSSGNTIYF	TGTGCCAGCAGCTTAACTAGCTCTGGAAACACCATATATTTT	TRBV7-2	NA	NA	TRBJ1-3